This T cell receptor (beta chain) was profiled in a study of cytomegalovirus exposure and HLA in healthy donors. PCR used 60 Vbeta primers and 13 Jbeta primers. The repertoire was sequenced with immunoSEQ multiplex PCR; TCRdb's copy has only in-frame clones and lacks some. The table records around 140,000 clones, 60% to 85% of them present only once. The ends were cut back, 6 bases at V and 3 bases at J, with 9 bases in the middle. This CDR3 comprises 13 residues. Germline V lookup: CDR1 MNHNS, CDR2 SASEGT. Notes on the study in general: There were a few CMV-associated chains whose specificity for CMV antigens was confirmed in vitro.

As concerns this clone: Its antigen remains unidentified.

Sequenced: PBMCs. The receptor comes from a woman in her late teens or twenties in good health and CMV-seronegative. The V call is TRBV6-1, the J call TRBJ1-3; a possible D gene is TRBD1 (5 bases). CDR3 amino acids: CASRRDYGNTIYF. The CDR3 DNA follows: TGTGCCAGCAGGAGGGACTATGGAAACACCATATATTTT.